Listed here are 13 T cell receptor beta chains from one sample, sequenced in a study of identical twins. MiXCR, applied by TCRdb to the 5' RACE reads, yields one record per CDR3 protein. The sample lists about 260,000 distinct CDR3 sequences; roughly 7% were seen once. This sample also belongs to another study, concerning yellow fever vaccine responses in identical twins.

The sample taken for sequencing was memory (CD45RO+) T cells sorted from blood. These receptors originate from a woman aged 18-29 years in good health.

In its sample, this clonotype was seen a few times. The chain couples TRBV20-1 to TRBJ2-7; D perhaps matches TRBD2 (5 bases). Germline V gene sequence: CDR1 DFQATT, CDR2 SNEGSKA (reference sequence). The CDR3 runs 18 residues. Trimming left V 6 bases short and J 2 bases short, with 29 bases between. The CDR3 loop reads CSARPSGLVAWVTYEQYF. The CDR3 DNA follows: TGCAGTGCGAGGCCCTCAGGATTGGTAGCGTGGGTAACCTACGAGCAGTACTTC.

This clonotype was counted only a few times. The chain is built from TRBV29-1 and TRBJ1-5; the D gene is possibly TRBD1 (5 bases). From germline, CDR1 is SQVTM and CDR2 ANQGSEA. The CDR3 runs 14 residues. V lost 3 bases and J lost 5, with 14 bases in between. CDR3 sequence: CSVEVREVHQPQHF. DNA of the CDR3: TGCAGCGTTGAGGTCAGGGAAGTCCATCAGCCCCAGCATTTT.

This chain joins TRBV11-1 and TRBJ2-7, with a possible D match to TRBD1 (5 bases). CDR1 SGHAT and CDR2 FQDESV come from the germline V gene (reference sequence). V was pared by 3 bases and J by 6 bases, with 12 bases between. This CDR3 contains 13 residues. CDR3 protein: CASSLSGFGEQYF. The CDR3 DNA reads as TGTGCCAGCAGCTTGTCAGGGTTTGGCGAGCAGTACTTC. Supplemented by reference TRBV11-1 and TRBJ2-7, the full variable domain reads EAEVAQSPRYKITEKSQAVAFWCDPISGHATLYWYRQILGQGPELLVQFQDESVVDDSQLPKDRFSAERLKGVDSTLKIQPAELGDSAMYLCASSLSGFGEQYFGPGTRLTVT.

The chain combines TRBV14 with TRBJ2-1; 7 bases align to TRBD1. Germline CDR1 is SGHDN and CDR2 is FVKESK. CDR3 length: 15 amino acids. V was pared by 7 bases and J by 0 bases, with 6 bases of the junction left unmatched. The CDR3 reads CASNKQGSSYNEQFF. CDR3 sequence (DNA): TGTGCCAGCAACAAACAGGGGAGCTCCTACAATGAGCAGTTCTTC.

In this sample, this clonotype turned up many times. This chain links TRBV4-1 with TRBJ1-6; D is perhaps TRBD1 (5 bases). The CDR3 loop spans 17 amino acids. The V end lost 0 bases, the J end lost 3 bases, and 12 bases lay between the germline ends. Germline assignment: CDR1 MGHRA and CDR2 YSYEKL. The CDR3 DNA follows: TGCGCCAGCAGCCAAGAAGTAGAGGGGCACTATAATTCACCCCTCCACTTT. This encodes CASSQEVEGHYNSPLHF.

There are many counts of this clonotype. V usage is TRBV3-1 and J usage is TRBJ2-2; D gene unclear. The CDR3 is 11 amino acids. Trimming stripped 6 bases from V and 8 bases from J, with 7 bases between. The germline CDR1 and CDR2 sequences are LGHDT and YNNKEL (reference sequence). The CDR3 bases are TGTGCCAGCAGGAATGCTGGGGAGCTGTTTTTT. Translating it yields CASRNAGELFF.

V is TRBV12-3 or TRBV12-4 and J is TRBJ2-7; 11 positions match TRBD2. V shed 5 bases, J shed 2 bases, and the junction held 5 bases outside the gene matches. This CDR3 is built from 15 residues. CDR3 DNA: TGTGCCAGCAGTCAAGGACTAGCGGGTCCCTACGAGCAGTACTTC. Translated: CASSQGLAGPYEQYF.

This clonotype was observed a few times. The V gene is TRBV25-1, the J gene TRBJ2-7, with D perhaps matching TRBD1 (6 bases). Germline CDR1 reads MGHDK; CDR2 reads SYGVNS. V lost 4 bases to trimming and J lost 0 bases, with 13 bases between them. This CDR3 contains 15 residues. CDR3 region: CASSGDTPASYEQYF. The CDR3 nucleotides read TGTGCCAGCAGTGGGGACACTCCGGCCTCCTACGAGCAGTACTTC.

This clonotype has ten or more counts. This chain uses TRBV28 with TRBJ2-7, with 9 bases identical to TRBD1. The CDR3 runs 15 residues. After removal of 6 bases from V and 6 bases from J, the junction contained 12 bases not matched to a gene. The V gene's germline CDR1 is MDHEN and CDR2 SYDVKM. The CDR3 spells CASSSGGTGPPEQYV. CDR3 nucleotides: TGTGCCAGCAGCTCCGGGGGGACAGGGCCTCCCGAGCAGTACGTC.

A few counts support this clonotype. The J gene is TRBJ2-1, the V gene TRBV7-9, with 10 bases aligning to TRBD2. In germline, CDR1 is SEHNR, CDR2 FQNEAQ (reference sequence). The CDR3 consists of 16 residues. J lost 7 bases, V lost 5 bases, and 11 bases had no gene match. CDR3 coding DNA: TGTGCCAGCAGCCCGCGAGCGGGGGGGCCTTCAAATGAGCAGTTCTTC. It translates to CASSPRAGGPSNEQFF. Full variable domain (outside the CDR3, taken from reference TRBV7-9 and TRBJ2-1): DTGVSQNPRHKITKRGQNVTFRCDPISEHNRLYWYRQTLGQGPEFLTYFQNEAQLEKSRLLSDRFSAERPKGSFSTLEIQRTEQGDSAMYLCASSPRAGGPSNEQFFGPGTRLTVL.

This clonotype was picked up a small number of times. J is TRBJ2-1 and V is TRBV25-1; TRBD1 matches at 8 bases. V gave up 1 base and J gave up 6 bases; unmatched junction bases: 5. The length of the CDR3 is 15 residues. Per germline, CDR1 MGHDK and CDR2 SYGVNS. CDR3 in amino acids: CASSESRTGLNEQFF. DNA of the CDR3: TGTGCCAGCAGTGAATCTAGGACAGGGCTCAATGAGCAGTTCTTC. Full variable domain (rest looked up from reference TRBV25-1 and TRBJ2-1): EADIYQTPRYLVIGTGKKITLECSQTMGHDKMYWYQQDPGMELHLIHYSYGVNSTEKGDLSSESTVSRIRTEHFPLTLESARPSHTSQYLCASSESRTGLNEQFFGPGTRLTVL.

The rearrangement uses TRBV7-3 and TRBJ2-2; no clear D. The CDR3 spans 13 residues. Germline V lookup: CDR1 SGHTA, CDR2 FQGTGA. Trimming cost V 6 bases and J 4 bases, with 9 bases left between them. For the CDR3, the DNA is TGTGCCAGCAGTTCTTATACCACCGGGGAGCTGTTTTTT. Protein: CASSSYTTGELFF.

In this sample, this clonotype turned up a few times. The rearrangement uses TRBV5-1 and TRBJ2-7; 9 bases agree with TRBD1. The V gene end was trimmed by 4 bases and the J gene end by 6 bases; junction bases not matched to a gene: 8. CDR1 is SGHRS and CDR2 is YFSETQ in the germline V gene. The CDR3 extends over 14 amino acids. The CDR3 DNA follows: TGCGCCAGCAGCCGAGGGACAGGGTCAAGCGAGCAGTACGTC. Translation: CASSRGTGSSEQYV.